Below, 25 T cell receptor beta chains from the same sample are listed, as sequenced in a study of blood T cell repertoires in COVID-19. Produced via immunoSEQ multiplex PCR; TCRdb's table is partial and in-frame only. The sample yields roughly 42,000 clones, over 75% seen once. Sequenced: peripheral blood. The receptors come from a human donor in a cohort sampled during active COVID-19.

The chain is built from TRBV5-1 and TRBJ2-2; 9 positions match TRBD2. Germline lookup yields CDR1 SGHRS and CDR2 YFSETQ. This CDR3 has 19 residues. After removal of 3 bases from V and 1 base from J, the junction contained 13 bases not matched to a gene. CDR3 amino acids: CASSSKGSGGRLNTGELFF. The CDR3 bases are TGCGCCAGCAGCTCCAAGGGTAGCGGGGGCCGCCTGAACACCGGGGAGCTGTTTTTT.

The chain is built from TRBV3-1 (or the pseudogene TRBV3-2) and TRBJ2-3; 7 bases line up with TRBD2. The CDR3 covers 14 residues. Germline V CDR1 and CDR2: LGHDT, YNNKEL (reference sequence). V was pared by 1 base and J by 4 bases, with 2 bases of the junction left unmatched. CDR3 bases: TGTGCCAGCAGCCAAGGACTAGCTGCAGATACGCAGTATTTT. Translation: CASSQGLAADTQYF.

The rearrangement uses TRBV19 and TRBJ2-7; 7 bases agree with TRBD2. Germline V lookup: CDR1 LNHDA, CDR2 SQIVND (reference sequence). V lost 5 bases to trimming and J lost 1 base; unmatched junction nucleotides: 11. The CDR3 runs to 16 residues. CDR3 region: CASSPSGRGRSYEQYF. Written as DNA, the CDR3 is TGTGCCAGTAGTCCCTCGGGGAGGGGCAGGTCCTACGAGCAGTACTTC.

The chain employs TRBV7-2 and TRBJ2-3; 8 nucleotides agree with TRBD2. Germline CDR1 and CDR2: SGHTA and FQGNSA. V trimming: 5 bases; J trimming: 2 bases; junction bases outside the gene matches: 6. This CDR3 is built from 15 residues. This CDR3 reads CASSPWTSSTDTQYF. As DNA, the CDR3 is TGTGCCAGCAGCCCCTGGACTAGCTCCACAGATACGCAGTATTTT.

This clone was counted only a few times. The chain carries TRBV7-2 and TRBJ2-7; 8 bases map to TRBD2. Per germline, CDR1 SGHTA and CDR2 FQGNSA. The CDR3 spans 18 residues. J gave up 0 bases and V 0 bases, and 10 bases lay outside the gene matches. CDR3 sequence reads: CASSLAGGTRGASYEQYF. The DNA of the CDR3 is TGTGCCAGCAGCTTAGCGGGTGGGACGCGGGGGGCCTCCTACGAGCAGTACTTC.

V and J are TRBV4-3 and TRBJ2-7; 14 bases are a match to TRBD2. With 0 bases clipped from V and 5 bases from J, the junction kept 6 bases outside the gene matches. CDR1 is LGHNA, CDR2 YSLEER, per germline. CDR3 length: 17 amino acids. The CDR3 sequence: CASSQDRLAGGSDEQYF. The CDR3 DNA reads TGCGCCAGCAGCCAAGATCGACTAGCGGGGGGGTCGGACGAGCAGTACTTC.

This chain joins TRBV5-4 and TRBJ2-2; TRBD1 aligns across 9 bases. V shed 2 bases, J shed 2 bases, and the junction held 1 base outside the gene matches. Per germline, CDR1 SGHNT and CDR2 YYREEE (reference sequence). The CDR3 covers 15 residues. The CDR3 region is CASSLQGANTGELFF. CDR3 coding DNA: TGTGCCAGCAGCTTACAGGGGGCCAACACCGGGGAGCTGTTTTTT.

The chain has TRBV13 and TRBJ2-7; D is unresolved. This CDR3 has 15 amino acids. Germline V gives CDR1 PRHDT, CDR2 FYEKMQ (reference sequence). The V and J ends lost 4 bases and 0 bases respectively, with 13 bases between them. CDR3 coding DNA: TGTGCCAGCAGCTCTAGAACGCAAAGCTCCTACGAGCAGTACTTC. Translation: CASSSRTQSSYEQYF.

The chain couples TRBV27 to TRBJ1-1, with 12 bases identical to TRBD1. The length of the CDR3 is 14 residues. Looked up from germline, CDR1 is MNHEY and CDR2 is SMNVEV (reference sequence). The V and J ends lost 5 bases and 9 bases, in that order; junction bases with no gene match: 7. In DNA form, the CDR3 reads TGTGCCAGCAGTCTCTCGGGACAGGGGGCCAAAGCTTTCTTT. Its protein is CASSLSGQGAKAFF.

V usage is TRBV4-2 and J usage is TRBJ2-7; TRBD2 matches 11 bases. The J segment lost 1 base and the V segment lost 0 bases, leaving 8 bases of the junction unmatched. Germline V gene lookup returns CDR1 LGHNA and CDR2 YNFKEQ. The CDR3 is 18 residues long. The CDR3 DNA sequence: TGTGCCAGCAGCCAAGATACTAGCGGGGGTTCCATGTCCTACGAGCAGTACTTC. This sequence encodes CASSQDTSGGSMSYEQYF.

The chain has TRBV29-1 and TRBJ2-3; 8 positions match TRBD2. CDR1 SQVTM and CDR2 ANQGSEA come from the germline V gene. V lost 1 base and J lost 6; bases outside the gene matches: 3. The CDR3 length is 13 residues. The DNA for the CDR3 is TGCAGCGTTGAAGGCCCGGGAGGGGATACGCAGTATTTT. This gives the protein CSVEGPGGDTQYF.

The chain recombines TRBV7-8 with TRBJ1-6; weak D call: TRBD1 (5 bases). V lost 4 bases and J lost 0, with 13 bases in between. The CDR3 has 17 amino acids. CDR1 is SGHVS, CDR2 FQNEAQ, per germline. CDR3 in amino acids: CASSSGGVSSYNSPLHF. CDR3 in DNA: TGTGCCAGCAGCTCCGGGGGAGTTAGCTCCTATAATTCACCCCTCCACTTT.

The genes are TRBV3-1 (or the pseudogene TRBV3-2) and TRBJ1-1; tentative D call: TRBD1 (5 bases). In germline, CDR1 is LGHDT, CDR2 YNNKEL (reference sequence). This CDR3 has 14 residues. V gave up 8 bases and J gave up 0 bases, with 13 bases separating them. The CDR3 sequence is CASCLRGMNTEAFF. DNA of the CDR3: TGTGCCAGCTGCTTAAGGGGCATGAACACTGAAGCTTTCTTT.

The genes are TRBV29-1 and TRBJ2-1; no clear D gene. The germline CDR1 and CDR2 sequences are SQVTM and ANQGSEA. The CDR3 is 16 amino acids. V dropped 3 bases and J dropped 7 bases, with 22 bases sitting between them. The CDR3 nucleotides read TGCAGCGTTGAGAACACTGGCGGTCCGACCGGAAATGAGCAGTTCTTC. Its translation is CSVENTGGPTGNEQFF.

The chain links TRBV5-1 to TRBJ2-1; D is possibly TRBD2 (5 bases). The germline V gene has CDR1 SGHRS and CDR2 YFSETQ. The V gene lost 0 bases and the J gene lost 7 bases, with 11 bases spanning the gap. The CDR3 covers 14 residues. The CDR3 reads CASSLGGQKNEQFF. The DNA of the CDR3 is TGCGCCAGCAGCTTGGGCGGGCAAAAGAATGAGCAGTTCTTC.

This chain joins TRBV3-1 (or the pseudogene TRBV3-2) and TRBJ1-1, with no clear D. V lost 7 bases and J 1 base, leaving 10 bases between the germline ends. Germline assignment: CDR1 LGHDT and CDR2 YNNKEL (reference sequence). This CDR3 has 13 residues. The CDR3 region is CASTLNRNTEAFF. CDR3 sequence (DNA): TGTGCCAGCACCCTTAACAGGAACACTGAAGCTTTCTTT.

This chain joins TRBV19 and TRBJ2-1, with 14 bases matching TRBD2. V lost 6 bases and J lost 8; bases outside the gene matches: 12. This CDR3 has 17 residues. Germline CDR1 is LNHDA and CDR2 is SQIVND (reference sequence). The CDR3 loop is CASSLTSGGADSHEQFF. In DNA, the CDR3 is TGTGCCAGTAGCTTGACTAGCGGGGGGGCCGACTCTCATGAGCAGTTCTTC.

This rearrangement joins TRBV9 to TRBJ1-1; TRBD1 might be the D (5 bases). Trimming removed 0 bases from V and 0 bases from J, with 12 bases in between. The CDR3 loop spans 16 amino acids. CDR1 and CDR2 (germline): SGDLS, YYNGEE. In nucleotides, the CDR3 is TGTGCCAGCAGCGTAGACGGGGGACGAATGAACACTGAAGCTTTCTTT. This translates into CASSVDGGRMNTEAFF.

The chain employs TRBV9 and TRBJ2-7; no clear D gene. Germline V gene data show CDR1 as SGDLS and CDR2 as YYNGEE. There are 13 residues in the CDR3. With 0 bases removed from V and 0 bases from J, the gap between germline ends came to 4 bases. The CDR3 is CASSVDLSYEQYF. CDR3 DNA: TGTGCCAGCAGCGTAGATCTCTCCTACGAGCAGTACTTC. The variable domain in full, completed from reference TRBV9 and TRBJ2-7, reads DSGVTQTPKHLITATGQRVTLRCSPRSGDLSVYWYQQSLDQGLQFLIQYYNGEERAKGNILERFSAQQFPDLHSELNLSSLELGDSALYFCASSVDLSYEQYFGPGTRLTVT.

The V gene is TRBV5-1, the J gene TRBJ1-3; no definite D call. CDR1 and CDR2 (germline): SGHRS, YFSETQ. CDR3 length equals 15 residues. Trimming shortened V by 0 bases and J by 2 bases, and 9 bases separated the two germline ends. CDR3 region: CASSLGDITGNTIYF. The CDR3 DNA reads TGCGCCAGCAGCTTGGGAGACATAACTGGAAACACCATATATTTT.

J is TRBJ2-5 and V is TRBV6-5; D uncertain. CDR1 and CDR2 (germline): MNHEY, SVGAGI. Trimming removed 6 bases from V and 3 bases from J, with 14 bases in between. The CDR3 is 14 residues long. The CDR3 spells CASSENDGEETQYF. The CDR3 nucleotides read TGTGCCAGCAGCGAGAACGACGGAGAAGAGACCCAGTACTTC.

The genes are TRBV28 and TRBJ2-5; tentatively, D is TRBD1 (6 bases). There are 16 residues in the CDR3. The germline CDR1 and CDR2 sequences are MDHEN and SYDVKM. V lost 6 bases and J 4 bases, leaving 21 bases between the germline ends. The CDR3: CASRTPRKGERETQYF. The CDR3 DNA follows: TGTGCCAGCAGAACCCCGAGGAAGGGGGAGAGAGAGACCCAGTACTTC.

The chain combines TRBV5-1 with TRBJ2-3; 7 bases align to TRBD2. Germline values: CDR1 SGHRS, CDR2 YFSETQ. CDR3 length: 15 residues. V was pared by 0 bases and J by 1 base, with 2 bases of the junction left unmatched. CDR3 nucleotide sequence: TGCGCCAGCAGCTTGGAACGGGGGGGCACAGATACGCAGTATTTT. It translates to CASSLERGGTDTQYF.

For the CDR3, the DNA is TGTGCCACCAAGGGAGGGAACAATCAGCCCCAGCATTTT. The encoded protein is CATKGGNNQPQHF. V usage is TRBV24-1 and J usage is TRBJ1-5; D not resolved. The V and J ends lost 8 bases and 3 bases respectively, with 10 bases between them. Germline V gene sequence: CDR1 KGHDR, CDR2 SFDVKD. This CDR3 contains 13 residues.

This sequence joins TRBV10-3 and TRBJ2-7; 7 nucleotides line up with TRBD1. This CDR3 spans 14 amino acids. V dropped 2 bases and J dropped 0; count of bases not matched to a gene: 1. CDR1 and CDR2 (germline): ENHRY, SYGVKD. The CDR3 is CAISETGDSYEQYF. The CDR3 nucleotides read TGTGCCATCAGTGAGACAGGGGACTCCTACGAGCAGTACTTC.